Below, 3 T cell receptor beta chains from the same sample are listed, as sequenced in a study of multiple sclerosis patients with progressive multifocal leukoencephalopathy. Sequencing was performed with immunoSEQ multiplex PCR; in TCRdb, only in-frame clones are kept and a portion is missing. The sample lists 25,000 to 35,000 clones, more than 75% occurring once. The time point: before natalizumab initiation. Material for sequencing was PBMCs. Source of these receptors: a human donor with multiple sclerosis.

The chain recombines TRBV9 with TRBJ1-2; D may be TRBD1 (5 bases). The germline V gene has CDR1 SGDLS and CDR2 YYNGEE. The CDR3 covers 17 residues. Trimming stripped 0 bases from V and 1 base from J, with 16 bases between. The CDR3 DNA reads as TGTGCCAGCAGCGTAGGAGAACATGTGGGGGGTAACTATGGCTACACCTTC. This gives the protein CASSVGEHVGGNYGYTF. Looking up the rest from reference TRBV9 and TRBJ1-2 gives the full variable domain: DSGVTQTPKHLITATGQRVTLRCSPRSGDLSVYWYQQSLDQGLQFLIQYYNGEERAKGNILERFSAQQFPDLHSELNLSSLELGDSALYFCASSVGEHVGGNYGYTFGSGTRLTVV.

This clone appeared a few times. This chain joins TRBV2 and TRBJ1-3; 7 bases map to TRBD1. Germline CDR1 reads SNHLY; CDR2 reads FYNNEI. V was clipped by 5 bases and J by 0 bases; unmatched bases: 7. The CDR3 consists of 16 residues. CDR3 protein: CASSTGAGNSGNTIYF. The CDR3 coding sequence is TGTGCCAGCAGTACAGGGGCAGGGAACTCTGGAAACACCATATATTTT.

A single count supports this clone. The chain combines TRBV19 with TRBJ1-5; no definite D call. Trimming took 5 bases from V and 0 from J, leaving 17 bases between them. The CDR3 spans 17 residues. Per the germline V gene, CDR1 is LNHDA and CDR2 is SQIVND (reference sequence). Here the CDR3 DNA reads TGTGCCAGTAGTCCAGGACGTACTTGGGCTAGCAATCAGCCCCAGCATTTT. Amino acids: CASSPGRTWASNQPQHF.